This is a list of T cell receptor beta chains from one sample in a study of naive and memory T cell subsets. One entry per CDR3 protein results from TCRdb running MiXCR on the 5' RACE reads. In the table there are approximately 58,000 distinct CDR3 sequences, around 7.3% of which are singletons. Receptor source: a male donor in good health. Each CDR3 is given with its conserved first and last residue. The D gene is left open where the match is weak. Size is stated for part of the rows, as once, few or many counts, or as a class when the clone is expanded.

>TRBV2|many|TRBD1|TRBJ1-6
CASADLGQGGSPLHF
TGTGCCAGCGCAGACTTGGGACAGGGGGGTTCACCCCTCCACTTT
>TRBV3-1|many|NA|TRBJ2-7
CASRGSEEQYF
TGTGCCAGCCGGGGATCTGAGGAGCAGTACTTC
>TRBV3-1|NA|TRBD2|TRBJ2-7
CASSQGGLADPYEQYF
TGTGCCAGCAGCCAAGGCGGACTAGCGGATCCCTACGAGCAGTACTTC
>TRBV25-1|many|NA|TRBJ2-7
CASSVGGKEYF
TGTGCCAGCAGTGTCGGGGGAAAAGAGTACTTC
>TRBV12-3/TRBV12-4|many|NA|TRBJ1-1
CASSWDGTEAFF
TGTGCCAGCAGCTGGGACGGCACTGAAGCTTTCTTT
>TRBV20-1|NA|NA|TRBJ1-5
CSAREQSPDYSNQPQHF
TGCAGTGCTAGAGAACAGTCTCCTGACTATAGCAATCAGCCCCAGCATTTT
>TRBV2|many|NA|TRBJ2-5
CASTVFGETQYF
TGTGCCAGCACGGTATTCGGGGAGACCCAGTACTTC
>TRBV7-9|many|NA|TRBJ2-5
CASSFVGVMMAQYF
TGTGCCAGCAGCTTTGTAGGGGTAATGATGGCCCAGTACTTC
>TRBV6-2/TRBV6-3|many|TRBD1|TRBJ1-5
CASTLGDRNQPQHF
TGTGCCAGCACCCTAGGGGACAGGAATCAGCCCCAGCATTTT
>TRBV20-1|many|TRBD1|TRBJ1-5
CSAPPQGSEQPQHF
TGCAGTGCGCCCCCACAGGGGAGTGAGCAGCCCCAGCATTTT
>TRBV4-1|many|NA|TRBJ2-1
CASSQNNEQFF
TGCGCCAGCAGCCAGAACAATGAGCAGTTCTTC
>TRBV2|few|NA|TRBJ2-7
CASSEGQDYEQYF
TGTGCCAGCAGTGAAGGACAGGACTACGAGCAGTACTTC
>TRBV27|many|TRBD2|TRBJ2-7
CASSSRSGRVGEQYF
TGTGCCAGCAGTTCGAGGAGCGGGAGGGTAGGTGAGCAGTACTTC
>TRBV6-5|many|NA|TRBJ1-3
CASSYSRGISGNTIYF
TGTGCCAGCAGTTATAGCCGGGGTATCTCTGGAAACACCATATATTTT
>TRBV20-1|many|NA|TRBJ1-5
CSARDGVSNQPQHF
TGCAGTGCTAGAGACGGCGTTAGCAATCAGCCCCAGCATTTT
>TRBV4-2|NA|NA|TRBJ2-7
CASSQDVHSSYEQYF
TGTGCCAGCAGCCAAGATGTCCACAGCTCCTACGAGCAGTACTTC
>TRBV20-1|many|TRBD1|TRBJ2-1
CSASRQGASAAEQFF
TGCAGTGCTAGCCGCCAGGGGGCGTCTGCCGCCGAGCAGTTCTTC
>TRBV30|few|TRBD1|TRBJ2-3
CARDREYTDTQYF
TGTGCCCGGGACAGGGAGTACACAGATACGCAGTATTTT
>TRBV29-1|many|NA|TRBJ1-5
CSVGLGGNQPQHF
TGCAGCGTTGGCCTCGGGGGCAATCAGCCCCAGCATTTT
>TRBV20-1|many|TRBD2|TRBJ2-7
CSAQSWAGGGEQYF
TGCAGTGCCCAATCGTGGGCGGGAGGAGGCGAGCAGTACTTC
>TRBV24-1|few|NA|TRBJ1-1
CATSDPEAFF
TGTGCCACCAGCGATCCGGAAGCTTTCTTT
>TRBV6-5|many|NA|TRBJ2-7
CASSLRDGYEQYF
TGTGCCAGCAGTCTACGGGACGGGTACGAGCAGTACTTC